Shown below are 20 T cell receptor beta chains from a single sample sequenced in a study of vaccination effects on CD4 cells after COVID-19. Profiling relied on immunoSEQ multiplex PCR, and the TCRdb table lists in-frame clones only, not all of them. Counted here are about 64,000 clones, roughly three quarters occurring once; the ten biggest clones make up 1.5% to 2%. CD4+ T cells specific for antigen were expanded with viral peptide pools by the ViraFEST assay before sequencing. Following 10 days of culture, CD4+ T cells were isolated. Participants got two doses of BNT162b2 or mRNA-1273 vaccine. The antigens of these receptors remain unknown. The starting material was CD4+ T cells from PBMCs cultured with HCoV-OC43 spike peptides, obtained after COVID-19 vaccination. Subset: HCoV-OC43 spike overlapping peptide pool stimulation. The receptors shown here come from a human donor who received a COVID-19 vaccine.

This clone was seen a few times. The genes are TRBV6-1 and TRBJ1-3, with unresolved D. This CDR3 comprises 16 residues. V was pared by 2 bases and J by 0 bases, with 11 bases between. Looked up from germline, CDR1 is MNHNS and CDR2 is SASEGT. The CDR3 sequence: CASSEISHSSGNTIYF. The CDR3 bases are TGTGCCAGCAGTGAAATATCACACTCCTCTGGAAACACCATATATTTT.

V is TRBV5-1 and J is TRBJ1-2; 11 bases line up with TRBD1. There are 17 residues in the CDR3. Germline CDR1 SGHRS, CDR2 YFSETQ. The ends lost 0 bases at V and 3 bases at J; junction bases unmatched: 7. The DNA of the CDR3 is TGCGCCAGCAGCTTGGCTGGGACAGGGGGGAGTCACTATGGCTACACCTTC. As protein: CASSLAGTGGSHYGYTF.

V and J are TRBV12-3 or TRBV12-4 and TRBJ2-3; tentatively, D is TRBD1 (5 bases). With 6 bases removed from V and 4 bases from J, the gap between germline ends came to 8 bases. This CDR3 is 12 amino acids long. For the CDR3, the DNA is TGTGCCAGCAGCCTCAGGGCAGATACGCAGTATTTT. Translating it yields CASSLRADTQYF.

CDR3 in DNA: TGTGCCACCCAGGGACCGCGGGGGGCCCAAGAGACCCAGTACTTC. Amino acid sequence: CATQGPRGAQETQYF. The rearrangement uses TRBV18 and TRBJ2-5, with 8 bases aligning to TRBD2. The ends lost 10 bases at V and 1 base at J; junction bases unmatched: 11. In germline, CDR1 is KGHSH, CDR2 LQKENI. The CDR3 contains 15 residues.

The CDR3 region is CSFPSLGVSYEQYV. CDR3 in DNA: TGCAGCTTCCCCTCCCTGGGGGTCTCCTACGAGCAGTACGTC. This chain connects TRBV29-1 to TRBJ2-7; D possibly uses TRBD1 or TRBD2 (5 bases each). CDR1 is SQVTM, CDR2 ANQGSEA, per germline. This CDR3 contains 14 residues. The germline V and J ends were trimmed by 8 bases and 0 bases, with 17 bases remaining between them.

The J gene is TRBJ2-2, the V gene TRBV5-1, with 11 bases aligning to TRBD2. The trim removed 5 bases at V and 5 bases at J, leaving 8 bases unmatched. The CDR3 has 16 residues. Germline CDR1 SGHRS, CDR2 YFSETQ. This CDR3 is CASRPPGLAVTGELFF. In DNA, the CDR3 is TGCGCCAGCAGGCCGCCGGGACTAGCGGTTACCGGGGAGCTGTTTTTT.

This chain uses TRBV10-1 with TRBJ2-5; D is undetermined. The CDR3 has 13 amino acids. The germline V gene encodes CDR1 WNHNN and CDR2 SYGVQD (reference sequence). The ends were cut back, 2 bases at V and 1 base at J, with 5 bases in the middle. The DNA for the CDR3 is TGCGCCAGCAGTGAGACAGCCCAAGAGACCCAGTACTTC. Translated, it gives CASSETAQETQYF.

The CDR3 region is CATYYYNEQFF. The CDR3 DNA follows: TGTGCCACATATTACTACAATGAGCAGTTCTTC. The V gene is TRBV12-3 or TRBV12-4, the J gene TRBJ2-1, with D unclear. Trimming took 10 bases from V and 3 from J, leaving 7 bases between them. This CDR3 region has 11 residues.

The CDR3 loop reads CASSVAQSGELFF. DNA for the CDR3: TGTGCCAGCAGCGTAGCTCAGTCCGGGGAGCTGTTTTTT. The chain has TRBV9 and TRBJ2-2; D not resolved. The CDR3 extends over 13 amino acids. Trimming took 0 bases from V and 6 from J, leaving 6 bases between them. CDR1 and CDR2 from the germline V gene are SGDLS and YYNGEE.

The V and J genes are TRBV5-1 and TRBJ1-1, with unresolved D. The V end lost 4 bases, the J end lost 0 bases, and 10 bases lay between the germline ends. This CDR3 is 14 amino acids long. Germline V gene sequence: CDR1 SGHRS, CDR2 YFSETQ. DNA for the CDR3: TGCGCCAGCAGCCTCAGCGTTATGAACACTGAAGCTTTCTTT. Amino acid sequence: CASSLSVMNTEAFF.

This clone came up once. In DNA form, the CDR3 reads TGTGCCAGCAGACAGACGGCTTACTATGGCTACACCTTC. It yields the protein CASRQTAYYGYTF. The chain employs TRBV7-2 and TRBJ1-2; D is uncertain. The germline V gene has CDR1 SGHTA and CDR2 FQGNSA. Between the trimmed V and J ends, which lost 6 bases and 3 bases, there was a span of 11 bases. The CDR3 has 13 amino acids.

V gene TRBV5-1 combines with J gene TRBJ2-5, with 9 bases matching TRBD2. V was clipped by 1 base and J by 4 bases; unmatched bases: 5. The CDR3 totals 15 residues. CDR1 is SGHRS, CDR2 YFSETQ, per germline. The CDR3 protein is CASSLNGGGGETQYF. CDR3 coding DNA: TGCGCCAGCAGCTTGAATGGCGGGGGGGGAGAGACCCAGTACTTC.

This clone was seen just once. The chain links TRBV2 to TRBJ2-3; D is perhaps TRBD1 or TRBD2 (6 bases each). Trimming removed 7 bases at V and 6 bases at J, with 17 bases between. This CDR3 spans 14 amino acids. Per the germline V gene, CDR1 is SNHLY and CDR2 is FYNNEI. CDR3 protein: CASKGGLSVDTQYF. The DNA of the CDR3 is TGTGCCAGCAAGGGGGGCCTTTCGGTCGATACGCAGTATTTT.

V and J are TRBV21-1 and TRBJ2-7; TRBD2 was called by the table and not checked on the DNA. TRBV21-1 is an annotated pseudogene. This CDR3 is built from 17 residues. As DNA, the CDR3 is TGTGCCAGCAGCCCGGGATCACCGGGACTGGTCCATTACGAGCAGTACGTC. As protein: CASSPGSPGLVHYEQYV.

V usage is TRBV6-6 and J usage is TRBJ1-2; D is possibly TRBD1 (5 bases). The germline V gene encodes CDR1 MNHNY and CDR2 SVGAGI (reference sequence). The CDR3 spans 14 residues. Trimming cost V 2 bases and J 6 bases, with 13 bases left between them. CDR3 sequence (DNA): TGTGCCAGCAGTTACGACCAGGGACTAGATGGCTACACCTTC. It yields the protein CASSYDQGLDGYTF.

The rearrangement links TRBV10-3 to TRBJ2-2; D ambiguous. V shed 2 bases and J shed 2 bases, with 9 bases lying between them. The germline V gene encodes CDR1 ENHRY and CDR2 SYGVKD. This CDR3 comprises 15 residues. This CDR3 reads CAISESTYNTGELFF. The CDR3 bases are TGTGCCATCAGTGAGAGCACTTACAACACCGGGGAGCTGTTTTTT.

The V gene is TRBV5-1, the J gene TRBJ1-1, with 9 bases that match TRBD1. The J segment lost 6 bases and the V segment lost 3 bases, leaving 6 bases of the junction unmatched. The CDR3 contains 14 residues. Germline CDR1 and CDR2: SGHRS and YFSETQ. CDR3 bases: TGCGCCAGCAGCTCTTGGACAGGGGTGCCTGAAGCTTTCTTT. Its protein product is CASSSWTGVPEAFF.

The CDR3 nucleotides are TGTGCCAGCAGCCCGACAGTGAGCTCTGGAAACACCATATATTTT. Translation: CASSPTVSSGNTIYF. The gene calls are TRBV6-5 and TRBJ1-3, with D perhaps matching TRBD1 (5 bases). The germline V and J ends were trimmed by 6 bases and 0 bases, with 12 bases remaining between them. The length of the CDR3 is 15 residues. Germline CDR1 reads MNHEY; CDR2 reads SVGAGI.

The rearrangement joins TRBV5-1 to TRBJ1-5; TRBD1 aligns across 10 bases. CDR1 is SGHRS, CDR2 YFSETQ, per germline. This CDR3 has 14 residues. The trim removed 4 bases at V and 5 bases at J, leaving 3 bases unmatched. CDR3 coding DNA: TGCGCCAGCAGCCCGGGGACAGGGGATCAGCCCCAGCATTTT. This translates into CASSPGTGDQPQHF.

This clone was observed a single time. The chain is built from TRBV6-5 and TRBJ1-3, with D hard to call. The CDR3 has 15 amino acids. V lost 5 bases, J lost 0 bases, and 11 bases lay in between. CDR1 MNHEY and CDR2 SVGAGI come from the germline V gene. The CDR3 DNA sequence: TGTGCCAGCAGTATCCAAGTCGGCTCTGGAAACACCATATATTTT. It translates to CASSIQVGSGNTIYF.